This TCR beta chain was identified in a study of blood T cell repertoires in COVID-19. Trimming left V 2 bases short and J 8 bases short, with 10 bases between. The CDR3 extends over 14 amino acids. CDR1 is SGHAT and CDR2 is FQNNGV in the germline V gene. Here immunoSEQ multiplex PCR was the method, and the copy in TCRdb shows in-frame clones only, minus some. The repertoire holds roughly 180,000 clones, with approximately 85% as singletons. What was sequenced was peripheral blood. The chain combines TRBV11-2 with TRBJ1-6; D unclear. The receptor was derived from a man in his 60s who had recovered from COVID-19. In DNA form, the CDR3 reads TGTGCCAGCAGCTTAACAGAAACCTATTCACCCCTCCACTTT. Its protein is CASSLTETYSPLHF. The variable domain in full, completed from reference TRBV11-2 and TRBJ1-6, reads EAGVAQSPRYKIIEKRQSVAFWCNPISGHATLYWYQQILGQGPKLLIQFQNNGVVDDSQLPKDRFSAERLKGVDSTLKIQPAKLEDSAVYLCASSLTETYSPLHFGNGTRLTVT.